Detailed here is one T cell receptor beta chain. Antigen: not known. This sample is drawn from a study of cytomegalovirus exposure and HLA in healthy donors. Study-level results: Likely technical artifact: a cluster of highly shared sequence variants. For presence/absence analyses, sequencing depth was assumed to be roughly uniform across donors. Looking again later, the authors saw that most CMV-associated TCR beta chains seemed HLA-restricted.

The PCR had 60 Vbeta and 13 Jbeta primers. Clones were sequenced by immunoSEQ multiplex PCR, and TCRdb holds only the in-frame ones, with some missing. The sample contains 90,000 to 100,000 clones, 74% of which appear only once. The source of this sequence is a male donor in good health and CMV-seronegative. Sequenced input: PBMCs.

CDR3 in DNA: TGTGCCAGCAGCCCCCGTAGCGGGAGGGCGGATACGCAGTATTTT. Translating gives CASSPRSGRADTQYF. The chain employs TRBV9 and TRBJ2-3; the match to TRBD2 covers 11 bases. The CDR3 spans 15 residues. The germline gives CDR1 SGDLS, CDR2 YYNGEE. V was pared by 4 bases and J by 6 bases, with 7 bases of the junction left unmatched.